These T cell receptor beta chains were read from a single sample in a study of blood T cell repertoires in COVID-19. The repertoire was sequenced with immunoSEQ multiplex PCR; TCRdb's copy has only in-frame clones and lacks some. The sample carries 300,000 to 350,000 clones, 75% to 90% recorded once. The specimen was peripheral blood. These receptors were obtained from a woman in her 30s with COVID-19, enrolled during active disease. Both conserved end residues are part of each CDR3. D genes are given only for firm matches. The size field is filled for only some rows; it gives once, few, many or a size class.

j_call d_call clone_size v_call cdr3_nt cdr3_aa
TRBJ1-1 NA NA TRBV6-6 TGTGCCAGCAGTTACCTTGAGACTGAAGCTTTCTTT CASSYLETEAFF
TRBJ1-1 NA NA TRBV20-1 TGCAGTCATTACACGAACACTGAAGCTTTCTTT CSHYTNTEAFF
TRBJ2-2 NA NA TRBV2 TGTGCCAGCAGCGTTGTACAAATGAAAGCCGGGGAGCTGTTTTTT CASSVVQMKAGELFF
TRBJ1-1 NA NA TRBV19 TGTGCCAGTAGTATCTACGGGAACACTGAAGCTTTCTTT CASSIYGNTEAFF
TRBJ2-3 NA NA TRBV27 TGTGCCAGCAGTTTAGGGACTTACAGCGATACGCAGTATTTT CASSLGTYSDTQYF
TRBJ2-1 NA once TRBV9 TGTGCCAGCAGCGCGACAGACCCCCCCATTTACAATGAGCAGTTCTTC CASSATDPPIYNEQFF
TRBJ2-1 TRBD2 once TRBV5-1 TGCGCCAGCAGCGACTCACTTAGCGGGAGCTCCTACAATGAGCAGTTCTTC CASSDSLSGSSYNEQFF
TRBJ2-3 NA NA TRBV19 TGTGCCAGTAGTATAGGCCAGACAGATACGCAGTATTTT CASSIGQTDTQYF
TRBJ1-4 NA once TRBV27 TGTGCCAGCAGTCCTATGGTTAGGACTCGACGCGAAAAACTGTTTTTT CASSPMVRTRREKLFF
TRBJ2-5 NA NA TRBV11-2 TGTGCCAGCAGCTTAGTGGGACAAGGTCTGGGAGAGACCCAGTACTTC CASSLVGQGLGETQYF
TRBJ1-6 NA NA TRBV19 TGTGCCAGTAGTATGGGGCTTGCCCTCCACTTT CASSMGLALHF
TRBJ2-2 TRBD1 NA TRBV30 TGTGCCTGGGGGACAGGGATAAACACCGGGGAGCTGTTTTTT CAWGTGINTGELFF
TRBJ1-1 TRBD1 once TRBV11-2 TGTGCCAGCAGCTTAGGTCCGGGACAGGGTACTGAAGCTTTCTTT CASSLGPGQGTEAFF
TRBJ1-4 TRBD1 NA TRBV6-6 TGTGCCAGCAGTTTTCCGGACAGGGGAGACGAAAAACTGTTTTTT CASSFPDRGDEKLFF
TRBJ2-1 TRBD1 NA TRBV6-1 TGTGCCAGCAGTGAAGCGGTGACAGGGGGCTTGCATGAGCAGTTCTTC CASSEAVTGGLHEQFF
TRBJ2-7 TRBD2 NA TRBV11-2 TGTGCCAGCAGACTATCTAGCGGGGTCGACTACGAGCAGTACTTC CASRLSSGVDYEQYF
TRBJ2-7 TRBD2 NA TRBV6-5 TGTGCCAGCTCGCTAGCGGGAGTCCACGAGCAGTACTTC CASSLAGVHEQYF
TRBJ2-1 TRBD2 once TRBV7-9 TGTGCCAGCAGCTTATGGCGGAGCGGGAGGGCCCTGAGGGAGCAGTTCTTC CASSLWRSGRALREQFF
TRBJ2-1 TRBD2 NA TRBV2 TGTGCCAGCAGCCCGACTAGCGCAAACAATGAGCAGTTCTTC CASSPTSANNEQFF
TRBJ2-3 NA NA TRBV21-1 TGTGCCAGCAGCATAACAGGGAGAACTAGCACAGATACGCAGTATTTT CASSITGRTSTDTQYF
TRBJ1-3 NA NA TRBV28 TGTGCCAGCATTAGGGGCGGACCTGCTGGAAACACCATATATTTT CASIRGGPAGNTIYF
TRBJ2-5 TRBD2 NA TRBV18 TGTGCCAGCTCATGGACTAGCGGAGAAGAGACCCAGTACTTC CASSWTSGEETQYF
TRBJ1-2 TRBD1 NA TRBV25-1 TGTGCCAGCAGTGAATTGGGACAGGGCAACTATGGCTACACCTTC CASSELGQGNYGYTF
TRBJ1-1 TRBD1 NA TRBV28 TGTGCCAGCACCTCCCCCGACAGGGAACAGACTGAAGCTTTCTTT CASTSPDREQTEAFF
TRBJ1-5 TRBD1 NA TRBV18 TGTGCCAGCACCCAAGACAGGGGCGAAAATCAGCCCCAGCATTTT CASTQDRGENQPQHF
TRBJ2-3 NA NA TRBV5-5 TGTGCCAGCAGCTTGGTCCCTGATACGCAGTATTTT CASSLVPDTQYF
TRBJ1-1 NA NA TRBV5-1 TGCGCCACCACACCCCGAGGAGACCTGAACACTGAAGCTTTCTTT CATTPRGDLNTEAFF
TRBJ2-5 NA NA TRBV10-3 TGTGCCATCAGTGCCCGTGTAGGGGCAGGAGAGACCCAGTACTTC CAISARVGAGETQYF
TRBJ2-7 NA NA TRBV5-1 TGCGCCAGCAGCGGACAATCCTCCTACGAGCAGTACTTC CASSGQSSYEQYF
TRBJ1-6 NA once TRBV19 TGTGCCAGTAGTTTGGGCGGGTGGTTCTCTTCACCCCTCCACTTT CASSLGGWFSSPLHF
TRBJ2-7 NA NA TRBV5-1 TGCGCCAGCAGCCGGGGACAACACTACGAGCAGTACTTC CASSRGQHYEQYF
TRBJ1-5 NA once TRBV5-5 TGTGCCAGCAGCTTGCAGGGTAGTTATCAGCCCCAGCATTTT CASSLQGSYQPQHF
TRBJ2-7 TRBD2 NA TRBV10-2 TGCGCCAGCAGTGAGCTTACTAGCGGGAGATTCACCTACGAGCAGTACTTC CASSELTSGRFTYEQYF
TRBJ2-1 TRBD2 NA TRBV5-4 TGTGCCAGCAGCTTTAGCGGGAGGGCTTGGAATGAGCAGTTCTTC CASSFSGRAWNEQFF
TRBJ1-1 NA NA TRBV2 TGTGCCAGCAGGCCAAGGACAGCTTATACTGAAGCTTTCTTT CASRPRTAYTEAFF
TRBJ1-6 NA NA TRBV19 TGTGCCAGTAGTATTGGGGAGTCACCCCTCCACTTT CASSIGESPLHF
TRBJ1-2 NA NA TRBV3-1/TRBV3-2 TGTGCCAGCAGCCAGGAACAGGGCTATGGCTACACCTTC CASSQEQGYGYTF
TRBJ2-7 TRBD1 NA TRBV10-3 TGTGCCATCAGTGATGGGACAGGCTACGAGCAGTACTTC CAISDGTGYEQYF
TRBJ1-1 NA NA TRBV5-1 TGCGCCAGCAGTTCCGGGGAGGTTTGGACTGAAGCTTTCTTT CASSSGEVWTEAFF
TRBJ1-1 NA NA TRBV19 TGTGCCAGTAGTATAGTAACAGGCGTAGAAGCTTTCTTT CASSIVTGVEAFF
TRBJ1-1 NA NA TRBV3-1/TRBV3-2 TGTGCCAGCAGCCAAGCTAGGAACACTGAAGCTTTCTTT CASSQARNTEAFF
TRBJ1-2 NA NA TRBV9 TGTGCCAGCAGCGTGGACAGCCCGACCTCTAACTATGGCTACACCTTC CASSVDSPTSNYGYTF
TRBJ1-2 NA NA TRBV5-1 TGCGCCAGCAGCTTCGGGTTTTCTCAAGATGGCTACACCTTC CASSFGFSQDGYTF
TRBJ2-1 TRBD2 NA TRBV10-3 TGTGCCAGCCAGCGGGAAAATGACAATGAGCAGTTCTTC CASQRENDNEQFF
TRBJ1-2 TRBD1 NA TRBV5-5 TGTGCCAGCAGCTCTATATATCAGACAGGGGAGGGTGGCTACACCTTC CASSSIYQTGEGGYTF